What follows are 27 T cell receptor beta chains derived from one specimen sequenced in a study of cytomegalovirus exposure and HLA in healthy donors. PCR amplification relied on 60 Vbeta primers (plus 13 Jbeta primers). Libraries were prepared by immunoSEQ multiplex PCR; TCRdb keeps only in-frame clonotypes and omits some of them. The sample records under 200,000 clones, 75% to 85% being singletons. The material sequenced was PBMCs. The receptors shown here come from a woman aged 50 to 60 in good health and CMV-seronegative.

This sequence joins TRBV9 and TRBJ1-2; D uncertain. Germline values: CDR1 SGDLS, CDR2 YYNGEE. The germline V and J ends were trimmed by 4 bases and 4 bases, with 20 bases remaining between them. CDR3 length: 16 amino acids. CDR3 region: CASSPDTSAVFYGYTF. The CDR3 DNA sequence: TGTGCCAGCAGCCCCGACACGTCGGCCGTCTTCTATGGCTACACCTTC. The whole variable domain, remainder taken from reference TRBV9 and TRBJ1-2, is DSGVTQTPKHLITATGQRVTLRCSPRSGDLSVYWYQQSLDQGLQFLIQYYNGEERAKGNILERFSAQQFPDLHSELNLSSLELGDSALYFCASSPDTSAVFYGYTFGSGTRLTVV.

The chain links TRBV30 to TRBJ1-5; no clear D. This CDR3 region has 12 residues. CDR1 and CDR2 from the germline V gene are GTSNPN and SVGIG (reference sequence). V dropped 0 bases and J dropped 10 bases, with 10 bases sitting between them. The CDR3 loop reads CAWSVNSKPQHF. The CDR3 coding sequence is TGTGCCTGGAGTGTCAATTCTAAACCCCAGCATTTT.

The V call is TRBV5-4, the J call TRBJ1-4, with D hard to call. V lost 3 bases, J lost 0 bases, and 15 bases lay in between. CDR1 and CDR2 (germline): SGHNT, YYREEE (reference sequence). The CDR3 contains 17 residues. CDR3 residues: CASSSQTGLATNEKLFF. The CDR3 region has the DNA TGTGCCAGCAGCTCACAGACCGGTCTTGCAACTAATGAAAAACTGTTTTTT.

This clone was seen a single time. The V and J genes are TRBV28 and TRBJ2-7; the match to TRBD1 covers 8 bases. Germline V gene sequence: CDR1 MDHEN, CDR2 SYDVKM. The CDR3 consists of 14 residues. J lost 3 bases, V lost 4 bases, and 5 bases had no gene match. The DNA of the CDR3 is TGTGCCAGCAGTTCAGGGGGCATCGGCTACGAGCAGTACTTC. Residues: CASSSGGIGYEQYF.

The chain combines TRBV7-6 with TRBJ1-3, with unresolved D. V lost 2 bases and J lost 4, with 15 bases in between. Germline V lookup: CDR1 SGHVS, CDR2 FNYEAQ. CDR3 size: 16 residues. CDR3 DNA sequence: TGTGCCAGCAGCTTAAGGGAGGGTCTAACCGGAAACACCATATATTTT. Translating gives CASSLREGLTGNTIYF.

The rearrangement links TRBV10-3 to TRBJ2-3; 14 bases map to TRBD2. V lost 0 bases and J lost 4; bases outside the gene matches: 6. From germline, CDR1 is ENHRY and CDR2 SYGVKD. The CDR3 loop spans 18 amino acids. CDR3 coding DNA: TGTGCCATCAGTGAGTCTGGGACTAGCGGGAGTTCCGCAGATACGCAGTATTTT. This codes for CAISESGTSGSSADTQYF.

This clone was counted only a few times. The chain employs TRBV7-9 and TRBJ2-7, with D tentatively TRBD1 (6 bases). CDR1 is SEHNR, CDR2 FQNEAQ, per germline (reference sequence). Trimming took 3 bases from V and 4 from J, leaving 10 bases between them. The CDR3 consists of 13 residues. CDR3 residues: CASSFGQFYEQYF. In DNA, the CDR3 is TGTGCCAGCAGCTTCGGACAGTTTTACGAGCAGTACTTC. Full variable domain (outside the CDR3, taken from reference TRBV7-9 and TRBJ2-7): DTGVSQNPRHKITKRGQNVTFRCDPISEHNRLYWYRQTLGQGPEFLTYFQNEAQLEKSRLLSDRFSAERPKGSFSTLEIQRTEQGDSAMYLCASSFGQFYEQYFGPGTRLTVT.

V and J are TRBV28 and TRBJ1-4; D not certain. Germline V CDR1 and CDR2: MDHEN, SYDVKM. The CDR3 sequence is 14 residues long. The V and J ends lost 8 bases and 0 bases respectively, with 10 bases between them. The CDR3 reads CASLPTATNEKLFF. CDR3 coding DNA: TGTGCCAGCCTCCCCACAGCAACTAATGAAAAACTGTTTTTT.

The CDR3 DNA is TGCAGCGTTGAAGGGGCCGGCGGGGAGCTGTTTTTT. The encoded protein is CSVEGAGGELFF. The chain recombines TRBV29-1 with TRBJ2-2; no clear D gene. V lost 1 base to trimming and J lost 7 bases, with 7 bases between them. Germline CDR1 reads SQVTM; CDR2 reads ANQGSEA. The CDR3 sequence is 12 residues long.

This chain uses TRBV6-1 with TRBJ2-7, with TRBD2 matching 11 bases. Germline V lookup: CDR1 MNHNS, CDR2 SASEGT. CDR3 length: 13 residues. The junction had 4 bases not matched to a gene; V was cut back by 5 bases and J by 7 bases. The CDR3 is CASSLTSGSEQYF. The CDR3 nucleotides read TGTGCCAGCAGTCTTACTAGCGGGAGTGAGCAGTACTTC.

This chain connects TRBV7-9 to TRBJ1-2; D uncertain. Trimming shortened V by 5 bases and J by 6 bases, and 19 bases separated the two germline ends. Germline values: CDR1 SEHNR, CDR2 FQNEAQ (reference sequence). The CDR3 covers 15 residues. Written as DNA, the CDR3 is TGTGCCAGCAGCCTATCCGACAAGATCTCGGATGGCTACACCTTC. Translated, it gives CASSLSDKISDGYTF.

The rearrangement joins TRBV2 to TRBJ1-1; D is ambiguous. Trimming removed 3 bases at V and 1 base at J, with 12 bases between. There are 15 residues in the CDR3. CDR1 and CDR2 (germline): SNHLY, FYNNEI. The CDR3 DNA reads as TGTGCCAGCAGTGACGCGACACGGCCGAACACTGAAGCTTTCTTT. Translated: CASSDATRPNTEAFF.

A few counts support this clone. The rearrangement uses TRBV10-3 and TRBJ2-1, with D possibly being TRBD2 (7 bases). The V and J ends lost 6 bases and 6 bases respectively, with 24 bases between them. The CDR3 is 17 residues long. Germline-derived CDR1 and CDR2 are ENHRY and SYGVKD. This chain's CDR3 is CAISPLGGTRGGNEQFF. CDR3 coding DNA: TGTGCCATCAGCCCCCTTGGGGGGACACGCGGGGGCAATGAGCAGTTCTTC.

Only one count was recorded for this clone. J is TRBJ2-5 and V is TRBV30, with TRBD2 matching over 11 bases. The trim removed 5 bases at V and 3 bases at J, leaving 8 bases unmatched. Germline values: CDR1 GTSNPN, CDR2 SVGIG (reference sequence). The CDR3 runs 15 residues. The CDR3 bases are TGTGCCTGGGATGGGCCGGGACTAGCGGAAGAGACCCAGTACTTC. Protein: CAWDGPGLAEETQYF.

The J gene is TRBJ1-2, the V gene TRBV28, with D tentatively TRBD1 (6 bases). The CDR3 consists of 13 residues. Germline assignment: CDR1 MDHEN and CDR2 SYDVKM. Trimming cost V 5 bases and J 4 bases, with 11 bases left between them. In nucleotides, the CDR3 is TGTGCCAGCAGTCGACAGGTCGGCTATGGCTACACCTTC. It encodes CASSRQVGYGYTF.

The chain uses TRBV28 and TRBJ1-1, with D uncertain. CDR1 and CDR2 from the germline V gene are MDHEN and SYDVKM. V was clipped by 6 bases and J by 4 bases, with 15 bases between them. CDR3 length equals 14 residues. The CDR3 DNA reads as TGTGCCAGCAGAATCCCGGGAAGTGGCACTGAAGCTTTCTTT. Its translation: CASRIPGSGTEAFF.

This chain uses TRBV25-1 with TRBJ2-7; TRBD1 matches at 8 bases. The V gene end was trimmed by 2 bases and the J gene end by 6 bases; junction bases not matched to a gene: 9. Germline V lookup: CDR1 MGHDK, CDR2 SYGVNS. The CDR3 loop spans 15 amino acids. The CDR3 loop is CASSERGQDLGEQYF. The CDR3 coding sequence is TGTGCCAGCAGTGAACGGGGACAGGATTTGGGCGAGCAGTACTTC.

V gene TRBV5-1 combines with J gene TRBJ2-3; 8 bases align to TRBD2. The CDR3 consists of 15 residues. The germline V gene encodes CDR1 SGHRS and CDR2 YFSETQ. The junction had 10 bases not matched to a gene; V was cut back by 0 bases and J by 10 bases. CDR3 protein: CASSLVGGDSISQYF. CDR3 nucleotide sequence: TGCGCCAGCAGCTTGGTCGGGGGGGACTCGATTTCGCAGTATTTT. Variable domain in full (rest from reference TRBV5-1 and TRBJ2-3): KAGVTQTPRYLIKTRGQQVTLSCSPISGHRSVSWYQQTPGQGLQFLFEYFSETQRNKGNFPGRFSGRQFSNSRSEMNVSTLELGDSALYLCASSLVGGDSISQYFGPGTRLTVL.

This sequence joins TRBV19 and TRBJ2-2; TRBD2 agrees at 14 bases. This CDR3 spans 17 amino acids. Trimming removed 6 bases from V and 4 bases from J; junction bases left unmatched: 7. Germline CDR1 and CDR2: LNHDA and SQIVND (reference sequence). The CDR3 region has the DNA TGTGCCAGTAGCGTCATGACTAGCGGGAGGGCCACCGGGGAGCTGTTTTTT. Translated, it gives CASSVMTSGRATGELFF. The full variable domain, its missing parts supplied by reference TRBV19 and TRBJ2-2, is DGGITQSPKYLFRKEGQNVTLSCEQNLNHDAMYWYRQDPGQGLRLIYYSQIVNDFQKGDIAEGYSVSREKKESFPLTVTSAQKNPTAFYLCASSVMTSGRATGELFFGEGSRLTVL.

This clone showed up just once. The V gene is TRBV5-6, the J gene TRBJ2-7; 8 nucleotides agree with TRBD1. CDR1 SGHDT and CDR2 YYEEEE come from the germline V gene. The CDR3 runs 14 residues. The V and J ends lost 1 base and 4 bases, in that order; junction bases with no gene match: 4. Here the CDR3 reads CASSLTDREYEQYF. The CDR3 nucleotides are TGTGCCAGCAGCTTGACGGACAGGGAGTACGAGCAGTACTTC. Filled out from reference TRBV5-6 and TRBJ2-7, the complete variable domain reads DAGVTQSPTHLIKTRGQQVTLRCSPKSGHDTVSWYQQALGQGPQFIFQYYEEEERQRGNFPDRFSGHQFPNYSSELNVNALLLGDSALYLCASSLTDREYEQYFGPGTRLTVT.

DNA of the CDR3: TGTGCCAGCAGTGCGCAGGGGACAACCTACAATGAGCAGTTCTTC. Translating it yields CASSAQGTTYNEQFF. The chain couples TRBV27 to TRBJ2-1, with a possible D match to TRBD1 (6 bases). CDR1 is MNHEY, CDR2 SMNVEV, per germline (reference sequence). The CDR3 extends over 15 amino acids. Trimming stripped 5 bases from V and 2 bases from J, with 13 bases between.

The V and J genes are TRBV28 and TRBJ1-5; 7 bases align to TRBD1. Trimming took 4 bases from V and 6 from J; bases not matched to a gene: 9. Per germline, CDR1 MDHEN and CDR2 SYDVKM. This CDR3 region has 15 residues. DNA of the CDR3: TGTGCCAGCAGTTGGGGCCAGGGGGAGAGTCAGCCCCAGCATTTT. Its protein is CASSWGQGESQPQHF. Full variable domain (outside the CDR3, taken from reference TRBV28 and TRBJ1-5): DVKVTQSSRYLVKRTGEKVFLECVQDMDHENMFWYRQDPGLGLRLIYFSYDVKMKEKGDIPEGYSVSREKKERFSLILESASTNQTSMYLCASSWGQGESQPQHFGDGTRLSIL.

This clone was observed a handful of times. The J gene is TRBJ1-3, the V gene TRBV15; D is possibly TRBD1 (6 bases). The CDR3 totals 13 residues. Germline V gives CDR1 LNHNV, CDR2 YYDKDF (reference sequence). The V end lost 5 bases, the J end lost 4 bases, and 9 bases lay between the germline ends. CDR3 in DNA: TGTGCCACCAGCCCGGACAGCGGAAACACCATATATTTT. This sequence encodes CATSPDSGNTIYF.

This rearrangement joins TRBV11-2 to TRBJ2-5; D possibly corresponds to TRBD1 (5 bases). This CDR3 region has 15 residues. CDR1 and CDR2 from the germline V gene are SGHAT and FQNNGV. V lost 4 bases to trimming and J lost 2 bases, with 14 bases between them. The CDR3 DNA reads TGTGCCAGCAGCTCAAGACAGCGCTCACAAGAGACCCAGTACTTC. Translated, it gives CASSSRQRSQETQYF.

The genes are TRBV14 and TRBJ2-3; 14 nucleotides match TRBD2. The CDR3 has 16 residues. Germline V CDR1 and CDR2: SGHDN, FVKESK. With 8 bases clipped from V and 1 base from J, the junction kept 5 bases outside the gene matches. The CDR3 DNA reads TGTGCCAGCGCTGAGACTAGCGGGAGGGGCACAGATACGCAGTATTTT. It is translated as CASAETSGRGTDTQYF.

Only a few counts were recorded for this clone. The CDR3 coding sequence is TGCAGCGTTGATGTAGCGGGGGGACACTACGAGCAGTACTTC. Translated, it gives CSVDVAGGHYEQYF. The J gene is TRBJ2-7, the V gene TRBV29-1; 10 bases align to TRBD2. V lost 3 bases and J lost 3; bases outside the gene matches: 5. Germline CDR1 reads SQVTM; CDR2 reads ANQGSEA. The CDR3 has 14 amino acids.

The gene calls are TRBV5-1 and TRBJ1-3; D is undetermined. Germline CDR1 reads SGHRS; CDR2 reads YFSETQ. This CDR3 is 13 amino acids long. V gave up 1 base and J gave up 8 bases, with 10 bases separating them. CDR3 loop: CASSLPVADTIYF. CDR3 nucleotides: TGCGCCAGCAGCTTGCCTGTAGCTGACACCATATATTTT.